This paragraph reports one T cell receptor beta chain. Its antigen is not known. Using immunoSEQ multiplex PCR, the repertoire was profiled, and TCRdb retains in-frame clones only, with some absent. The profile covers fewer than 35,000 clones, with 72% appearing a single time and 33% taken by the ten largest. The data stem from a study of early stage breast cancer tumors. Turning to the study itself: Most invasive tumors, about 70% of the 16, were ER+/PR+/HER2-. Study-level findings and limits: Blood repertoires resembled normal breast more than tumor. Enriched TCRB sequences shared across patients were mostly commonly generated sequences. Compared with adjacent normal breast, tumors showed around 2.5-fold denser, more clonal T cells.

From germline, CDR1 is MNHNY and CDR2 SVGAGI (reference sequence). The CDR3 loop spans 16 amino acids. Trimming cost V 2 bases and J 0 bases, with 11 bases left between them. Specimen: blood. J is TRBJ1-5 and V is TRBV6-6, with D tentatively TRBD1 (6 bases). The receptor comes from a person in their fifties with breast cancer. The CDR3 loop reads CASSYRAGDSNQPQHF. DNA of the CDR3: TGTGCCAGCAGTTACCGGGCAGGGGATAGCAATCAGCCCCAGCATTTT.